The 8 T cell receptor beta chains below come from one sample, sequenced in a study of blood T cell repertoires in COVID-19. Only in-frame clones appear in the TCRdb table, and some are missing; sequencing was by immunoSEQ multiplex PCR. The sample shows under 300,000 clones, around 80% of them seen only once. The sample was peripheral blood. These receptors all come from a human donor in a cohort sampled during active COVID-19.

The chain has TRBV6-6 and TRBJ1-5; 8 bases match TRBD1. This CDR3 has 17 amino acids. Trimming removed 5 bases from V and 2 bases from J; junction bases left unmatched: 11. Germline CDR1 and CDR2: MNHNY and SVGAGI (reference sequence). CDR3 protein: CASSLFWTGLGNQPQHF. The CDR3 DNA reads as TGTGCCAGCAGTCTATTCTGGACAGGGTTGGGCAATCAGCCCCAGCATTTT.

V gene TRBV7-2 combines with J gene TRBJ1-2, with TRBD1 matching 7 bases. Germline V gene sequence: CDR1 SGHTA, CDR2 FQGNSA. The CDR3 consists of 15 residues. Germline trimming cut 8 bases from V and 4 bases from J; bases unmatched to any gene: 13. The CDR3 nucleotides read TGTGCCAGCGGGGACAGAGGGATGAGTTTCTATGGCTACACCTTC. As protein: CASGDRGMSFYGYTF.

The gene calls are TRBV9 and TRBJ2-2, with TRBD2 identical over 9 bases. Trimming at V came to 2 bases and at J to 5 bases, leaving 7 bases not matched to a gene. This CDR3 contains 16 residues. Germline V CDR1 and CDR2: SGDLS, YYNGEE. CDR3 bases: TGTGCCAGCAGCGTGGTAGCGGGAGTGGGAACCGGGGAGCTGTTTTTT. Translating gives CASSVVAGVGTGELFF.

The chain employs TRBV7-2 and TRBJ2-1, with D uncertain. Germline-derived CDR1 and CDR2 are SGHTA and FQGNSA. V was pared by 0 bases and J by 1 base, with 7 bases between. CDR3 length: 15 residues. This chain's CDR3 is CASSLASFSYNEQFF. The DNA of the CDR3 is TGTGCCAGCAGCTTAGCTTCCTTTTCCTACAATGAGCAGTTCTTC.

This clone was picked up one time. The rearrangement links TRBV7-2 to TRBJ2-5; D is perhaps TRBD1 (6 bases). The V end was cut by 5 bases, the J end by 5 bases, with 18 bases between. The CDR3 has 15 residues. Per the germline V gene, CDR1 is SGHTA and CDR2 is FQGNSA. This chain's CDR3 is CASSPSQGWGETQYF. In nucleotides, the CDR3 is TGTGCCAGCAGCCCTTCACAGGGTTGGGGTGAGACCCAGTACTTC. Variable domain in full (rest from reference TRBV7-2 and TRBJ2-5): GAGVSQSPSNKVTEKGKDVELRCDPISGHTALYWYRQSLGQGLEFLIYFQGNSAPDKSGLPSDRFSAERTGGSVSTLTIQRTQQEDSAVYLCASSPSQGWGETQYFGPGTRLLVL.

The rearrangement joins TRBV12-5 to TRBJ2-2; perhaps TRBD2 as D (6 bases). There are 16 residues in the CDR3. V was pared by 0 bases and J by 8 bases, with 16 bases between. Germline V gives CDR1 LGHNT, CDR2 FRNRAP. The CDR3 DNA reads as TGTGCTAGTGGTTTGGTACTCGGGACTTCCATAGGGGAGCTGTTTTTT. This codes for CASGLVLGTSIGELFF.

J is TRBJ2-5 and V is TRBV19, with 13 bases fitting TRBD2. Trimming at V came to 3 bases and at J to 1 base, leaving 2 bases not matched to a gene. This CDR3 comprises 16 residues. CDR1 is LNHDA and CDR2 is SQIVND in the germline V gene (reference sequence). The CDR3 bases are TGTGCCAGTAGTATTCGGACTAGCGGGGGCCAAGAGACCCAGTACTTC. This encodes CASSIRTSGGQETQYF.

The chain combines TRBV19 with TRBJ1-3; D uncertain. Trimming shortened V by 6 bases and J by 8 bases, and 11 bases separated the two germline ends. Germline V gene lookup returns CDR1 LNHDA and CDR2 SQIVND (reference sequence). The CDR3 covers 12 residues. Here the CDR3 reads CASRRTRDTIYF. Written as DNA, the CDR3 is TGTGCCAGTAGGAGGACGCGGGACACCATATATTTT.